Detailed here is one T cell receptor (beta chain). No antigen is known for it. There are no base qualities to consult, and no much larger clone falls within one base. Collaborating institutions collected whole blood in K2EDTA tubes following their own protocols. For TCRbeta analysis, collaborators shipped samples in one of three forms: frozen whole blood, isolated PBMCs, or DNA extracted from either of those sample types. The CDR3 starts with the cysteine, ends with the phenylalanine, and has 14 residues. This entry keeps only the CDR3 DNA: 42 bases, framed from base 1. Between the V and J ends, shortened by 7 bases and 2 bases respectively, the junction contains 12 bases. CDR1 and CDR2, looked up from the germline V gene, are ENHRY and SYGVKD. This sample was included in a study of blood T cell repertoires in COVID-19 (dated by TCRdb to the early 2020s). With respect to the entire study: The collaborator samples originated in the United States, Italy and Spain and spanned the acute and convalescent phases of COVID-19. A freely available public database, intended as a resource for researchers studying the immune response to SARS-CoV-2, is where the repertoires were released. The dataset comprised deeply sampled blood TCRbeta repertoires from subjects exposed to, actively infected with, or recovered from COVID-19. The material from the prospective study consisted of cDNA or gDNA derived from T cells, B-cell-depleted T cells, or PBMCs. The samples were drawn from the first 160 participants of the ongoing ImmuneRACE study and from about 1,200 subjects provided by 6 global collaborators. Where HLA class I and class II types were available, the types were taken from metadata supplied by the sample provider, not from assay-based typing. Sample metadata almost always included a de-identified subject ID, COVID-19 status, age in years and sex.

TCRbeta CDR3 regions were amplified from genomic DNA using the immunoSEQ Assay, a bias-controlled multiplex PCR. The authors' analysis ran thus. Within the assay, amplification of reference gene primers was used to estimate how many nucleated cells each sample contained. To quantify the absolute abundance of each unique TCRbeta CDR3 rearrangement, sequence reads were collapsed and filtered. Productive Simpson clonality was computed per sample as the square root of Simpson's diversity index over productive rearrangements. The table was pulled from immuneACCESS by TCRdb, which kept in-frame rearrangements only. Such tables lose some clones; where checked, under half of the loss comes from unresolved V genes, and the rest has no known cause. V and J calls plus clone size are reproduced from that table; the DNA served to infer D and trimming. This sample is represented by 210,000 or so clones; over 75% of them were singletons. The ten largest clones represent about 5% of the sample.

Overall study outcomes, separate from this receptor: The quantity of clinical and demographic metadata differed by source and by participant and was supplied without curation.

The material sequenced was peripheral blood. This clonotype originated in a woman aged 40 to 49 with acute or convalescent COVID-19. This receptor chain uses TRBV10-3 and TRBJ2-1, with a weak D call of TRBD1 (6 bases match). The nucleotide sequence reads TGTGCCATCACAGAAGGGGGTGCCTACAATGAGCAGTTCTTC. This translates into CAITEGGAYNEQFF.